This T cell receptor (beta chain) was identified during a study of blood T cells in healthy people across ages. Study-level results: Total diversity from one million sequenced T cells was likely underestimated. Older individuals had lower TCR beta diversity per million T cells (the decline was roughly linear).

A second PCR of roughly 6 to 12 cycles used a sample-barcoded 5' primer and a J-beta primer mix. TCRdb reprocessed the 5' RACE reads with MiXCR, giving one entry per CDR3 protein. The sample consists of 1.5 million to 1.9 million distinct CDR3 sequences, 40% to 45% of them appearing once. This clonotype has only a few counts. Its specificity is unknown. Germline V gene lookup returns CDR1 SGHDN and CDR2 FVKESK. CDR3 length: 13 amino acids. Between the trimmed V and J ends, which lost 4 bases and 3 bases, there was a span of 9 bases. The TCR comes from a woman aged 18-29 years in good health. The sample consisted of blood. This chain uses TRBV14 with TRBJ1-1; the D is unclear. The CDR3 DNA sequence: TGTGCCAGCAGCCGAAGACGGGACACTGAAGCTTTCTTT. Its protein product is CASSRRRDTEAFF.